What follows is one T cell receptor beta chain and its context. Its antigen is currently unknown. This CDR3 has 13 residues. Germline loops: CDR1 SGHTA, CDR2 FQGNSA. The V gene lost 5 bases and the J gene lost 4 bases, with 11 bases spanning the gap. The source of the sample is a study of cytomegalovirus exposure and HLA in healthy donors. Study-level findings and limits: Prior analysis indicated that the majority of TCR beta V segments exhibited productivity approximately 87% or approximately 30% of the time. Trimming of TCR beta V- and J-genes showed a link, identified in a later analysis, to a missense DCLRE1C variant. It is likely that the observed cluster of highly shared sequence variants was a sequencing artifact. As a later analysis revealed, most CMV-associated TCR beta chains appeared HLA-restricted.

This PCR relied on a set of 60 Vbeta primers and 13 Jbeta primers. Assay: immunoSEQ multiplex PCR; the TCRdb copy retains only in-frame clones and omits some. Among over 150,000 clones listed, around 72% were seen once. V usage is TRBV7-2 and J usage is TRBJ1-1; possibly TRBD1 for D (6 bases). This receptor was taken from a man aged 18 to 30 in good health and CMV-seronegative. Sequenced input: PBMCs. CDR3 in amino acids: CASSPGHPTEAFF. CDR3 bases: TGTGCCAGCAGCCCGGGACACCCCACTGAAGCTTTCTTT.